What follows are 17 T cell receptor beta chains derived from one specimen sequenced in a study of beta chain features in type 1 diabetes. These TCRs' antigens remain unknown. Regarding the study as a whole: All four CD4+ subsets from Type 1 diabetes patients carried moderately but significantly shorter TCRB CDR3s.

All of the isolated RNA was reverse transcribed, so expressed TCRB transcripts were sequenced. Sequencing was performed with immunoSEQ multiplex PCR; in TCRdb, only in-frame clones are kept and a portion is missing. The repertoire holds under 130,000 clones, with approximately 30% as singletons. Specimen: central memory CD4+ T cells from blood. The receptors were sampled from a woman aged 18 to 35 with type 1 diabetes.

This clone has just a few counts. The rearrangement joins TRBV7-2 to TRBJ1-2; 8 bases are shared with TRBD1. After removal of 4 bases from V and 2 bases from J, the junction contained 6 bases not matched to a gene. This CDR3 has 15 residues. Per the germline V gene, CDR1 is SGHTA and CDR2 is FQGNSA. As DNA, the CDR3 is TGTGCCAGCAGCTATGAACAGGGGGTGAACTATGGCTACACCTTC. This encodes CASSYEQGVNYGYTF.

This clone was detected a few times. The V call is TRBV4-1, the J call TRBJ1-1, with 11 bases that match TRBD1. CDR3 size: 16 residues. Germline trimming cut 4 bases from V and 4 bases from J; bases unmatched to any gene: 8. Germline V gene data show CDR1 as MGHRA and CDR2 as YSYEKL. CDR3 sequence: CASSPGQGAWGTEAFF. Written as DNA, the CDR3 is TGCGCCAGCAGCCCCGGACAGGGGGCTTGGGGCACTGAAGCTTTCTTT.

The chain links TRBV5-1 to TRBJ1-1; D remains ambiguous. Deletions cut 4 bases from V and 7 bases from J, with 14 bases between. CDR1 and CDR2 from the germline V gene are SGHRS and YFSETQ. The CDR3 contains 13 residues. The chain's CDR3 is CASSLRTGNEAFF. The CDR3 region has the DNA TGCGCCAGCAGCCTACGGACCGGGAATGAAGCTTTCTTT.

This clone has a handful of counts. The same CDR3 arises from other DNA sequences in this sample as well. The chain combines TRBV13 with TRBJ2-3; 12 positions match TRBD2. The CDR3 is 17 residues long. J gave up 0 bases and V 0 bases, and 1 base lay outside the gene matches. Germline-derived CDR1 and CDR2 are PRHDT and FYEKMQ (reference sequence). CDR3 residues: CASSLGLAGGSTDTQYF. The CDR3 DNA reads TGTGCCAGCAGCTTAGGACTAGCGGGAGGAAGCACAGATACGCAGTATTTT.

The chain is built from TRBV6-6 and TRBJ2-2; D not certain. This CDR3 spans 14 amino acids. Germline V lookup: CDR1 MNHNY, CDR2 SVGAGI (reference sequence). Trimming stripped 3 bases from V and 1 base from J, with 6 bases between. The CDR3 bases are TGTGCCAGCAGTTATGTTCGGAACACCGGGGAGCTGTTTTTT. Residues: CASSYVRNTGELFF.

This clone was counted only a few times. J is TRBJ2-5 and V is TRBV5-1; 9 bases are shared with TRBD2. J gave up 5 bases and V 4 bases, and 12 bases lay outside the gene matches. CDR1 is SGHRS, CDR2 YFSETQ, per germline. The CDR3 loop spans 16 amino acids. CDR3 coding DNA: TGCGCCAGCAGCCTATTGGCGGGAGGGGCCGAGGAGACCCAGTACTTC. Amino acids: CASSLLAGGAEETQYF. Using reference TRBV5-1 and TRBJ2-5 for the parts outside the CDR3, the full variable domain is KAGVTQTPRYLIKTRGQQVTLSCSPISGHRSVSWYQQTPGQGLQFLFEYFSETQRNKGNFPGRFSGRQFSNSRSEMNVSTLELGDSALYLCASSLLAGGAEETQYFGPGTRLLVL.

This chain connects TRBV9 to TRBJ1-2; 8 bases align to TRBD1. After removal of 0 bases from V and 2 bases from J, the junction contained 0 bases not matched to a gene. The CDR3 spans 14 residues. Per germline, CDR1 SGDLS and CDR2 YYNGEE. This CDR3 is CASSVGQGNYGYTF. CDR3 nucleotides: TGTGCCAGCAGCGTAGGACAGGGGAACTATGGCTACACCTTC. Full variable domain (missing parts from reference TRBV9 and TRBJ1-2): DSGVTQTPKHLITATGQRVTLRCSPRSGDLSVYWYQQSLDQGLQFLIQYYNGEERAKGNILERFSAQQFPDLHSELNLSSLELGDSALYFCASSVGQGNYGYTFGSGTRLTVV.

V gene TRBV6-1 combines with J gene TRBJ2-7, with TRBD2 as a possible D gene (7 bases). The V gene lost 10 bases and the J gene lost 2 bases, with 18 bases spanning the gap. Germline V gene data show CDR1 as MNHNS and CDR2 as SASEGT. This CDR3 spans 14 amino acids. DNA of the CDR3: TGTGCCATTTCTACGGGCGGGGGCGCCTACGAGCAGTACTTC. This encodes CAISTGGGAYEQYF.

Points on this clone: Other nucleotide sequences from this sample produce the same CDR3. The chain combines TRBV30 with TRBJ2-1; possible D gene TRBD1, 6 bases. Trimming shortened V by 0 bases and J by 6 bases, and 6 bases separated the two germline ends. Per germline, CDR1 GTSNPN and CDR2 SVGIG (reference sequence). The CDR3 consists of 12 residues. This CDR3 is CAWSVQGNEQFF. CDR3 nucleotides: TGTGCCTGGAGTGTACAGGGCAATGAGCAGTTCTTC.

The chain combines TRBV2 with TRBJ1-2, with a possible D match to TRBD1 (6 bases). Trimming shortened V by 6 bases and J by 4 bases, and 15 bases separated the two germline ends. In germline, CDR1 is SNHLY, CDR2 FYNNEI. This CDR3 spans 14 amino acids. CDR3 sequence reads: CASSLGGLSYGYTF. In DNA, the CDR3 is TGTGCCAGCAGCCTGGGGGGGCTTAGCTATGGCTACACCTTC.

The V gene is TRBV7-2, the J gene TRBJ2-5, with TRBD1 matching over 8 bases. The V gene end was trimmed by 5 bases and the J gene end by 2 bases; junction bases not matched to a gene: 4. The germline CDR1 and CDR2 sequences are SGHTA and FQGNSA. The CDR3 runs 14 residues. This chain's CDR3 is CASSRNRGQETQYF. In DNA, the CDR3 is TGTGCCAGCAGCAGAAACAGGGGGCAAGAGACCCAGTACTTC.

This clone was found a few times. This sequence joins TRBV14 and TRBJ2-3; possible D gene TRBD2, 5 bases. The V end lost 4 bases, the J end lost 8 bases, and 19 bases lay between the germline ends. Germline lookup yields CDR1 SGHDN and CDR2 FVKESK. The CDR3 has 15 residues. In DNA form, the CDR3 reads TGTGCCAGCAGCCCCCGTACGACTAACGTCGGTACGCAGTATTTT. Amino acids: CASSPRTTNVGTQYF. Drawing the rest from reference TRBV14 and TRBJ2-3, the complete variable domain is EAGVTQFPSHSVIEKGQTVTLRCDPISGHDNLYWYRRVMGKEIKFLLHFVKESKQDESGMPNNRFLAERTGGTYSTLKVQPAELEDSGVYFCASSPRTTNVGTQYFGPGTRLTVL.

This chain connects TRBV29-1 to TRBJ1-1; D is perhaps TRBD1 (5 bases). V shed 2 bases and J shed 3 bases, with 13 bases lying between them. CDR1 is SQVTM, CDR2 ANQGSEA, per germline. There are 14 residues in the CDR3. CDR3 bases: TGCAGCGTTGAAAGAGGCCAGGGCTACACTGAAGCTTTCTTT. Amino acids: CSVERGQGYTEAFF.

This clone has more than one count but fewer than ten. The gene calls are TRBV7-9 and TRBJ2-7, with 7 positions matching TRBD1. V gave up 3 bases and J gave up 0 bases; unmatched junction bases: 5. The CDR3 contains 15 residues. The germline V gene encodes CDR1 SEHNR and CDR2 FQNEAQ (reference sequence). The CDR3 is CASSLGTGVSYEQYV. The CDR3, as DNA: TGTGCCAGCAGCTTGGGCACAGGGGTCTCCTACGAGCAGTACGTC.

The chain links TRBV28 to TRBJ2-6, with D possibly TRBD1 on 5 matching bases. The CDR3 spans 21 residues. CDR1 is MDHEN and CDR2 is SYDVKM in the germline V gene. Between the trimmed V and J ends, which lost 1 base and 0 bases, there was a span of 22 bases. CDR3 amino acids: CASSLSPWVGLVASGANVLTF. The CDR3 nucleotides read TGTGCCAGCAGTTTATCACCTTGGGTGGGGCTAGTCGCCTCTGGGGCCAACGTCCTGACTTTC.

This clone occurred a few times. CDR3 DNA sequence: TGTGCCAGCTCCGTGACAACCTACAATGAGCAGTTCTTC. Translation: CASSVTTYNEQFF. The chain links TRBV6-1 to TRBJ2-1, with D unclear. V was cut by 8 bases and J by 2 bases, with 10 bases left in between. The CDR3 is 13 amino acids. The V gene's germline CDR1 is MNHNS and CDR2 SASEGT.

This clone occurred a few times. The chain uses TRBV18 and TRBJ2-6; 9 nucleotides align to TRBD1. The CDR3 totals 16 residues. Per the germline V gene, CDR1 is KGHSH and CDR2 is LQKENI. With V trimmed by 5 bases and J by 2 bases, 4 bases remained unmatched. In DNA, the CDR3 is TGTGCCAGCTCAGCTACAGGGGGCGCTGGGGCCAACGTCCTGACTTTC. Protein: CASSATGGAGANVLTF.